Presented here are 7 T cell receptor beta chains from one specimen sequenced in a study of blood T cell repertoires in COVID-19. Clones were read by immunoSEQ multiplex PCR, and TCRdb kept only the in-frame ones, dropping some. Among 250,000 or so clones listed, 80% to 90% were seen once. Material: PBMCs or T cells enriched from blood (not recorded which). The receptor set was obtained from a woman aged 25 to 39 with acute COVID-19.

The gene calls are TRBV28 and TRBJ2-7, with 8 positions matching TRBD1. The germline V gene encodes CDR1 MDHEN and CDR2 SYDVKM. With 0 bases clipped from V and 5 bases from J, the junction kept 3 bases outside the gene matches. The CDR3 totals 14 residues. The CDR3 sequence is CASSLWDRVHEQYF. CDR3 nucleotides: TGTGCCAGCAGTTTATGGGACAGGGTTCACGAGCAGTACTTC.

V is TRBV7-2 and J is TRBJ2-1; D call uncertain. This CDR3 region has 14 residues. V shed 1 base and J shed 4 bases, with 8 bases lying between them. Germline V gene sequence: CDR1 SGHTA, CDR2 FQGNSA. The CDR3 protein is CASSLGREYNEQFF. Here the CDR3 DNA reads TGTGCCAGCAGCTTAGGTAGAGAGTACAATGAGCAGTTCTTC.

The J gene is TRBJ1-5, the V gene TRBV10-3, with no clear D. CDR3 length: 12 residues. Germline V gene lookup returns CDR1 ENHRY and CDR2 SYGVKD. V was cut by 2 bases and J by 6 bases, with 5 bases left in between. The CDR3 DNA is TGTGCCATCAGTGAGGATAGTCAGCCCCAGCATTTT. It encodes CAISEDSQPQHF.

The chain recombines TRBV7-2 with TRBJ2-3; 9 positions match TRBD2. The CDR3 sequence is 18 residues long. Germline V gives CDR1 SGHTA, CDR2 FQGNSA. J lost 4 bases, V lost 1 base, and 12 bases had no gene match. The CDR3 region has the DNA TGTGCCAGCAGCTTAGAAAGCATAGCGGGAGTGGCCCCAGATACGCAGTATTTT. Encoded protein: CASSLESIAGVAPDTQYF. Complete variable domain (other parts from reference TRBV7-2 and TRBJ2-3): GAGVSQSPSNKVTEKGKDVELRCDPISGHTALYWYRQSLGQGLEFLIYFQGNSAPDKSGLPSDRFSAERTGGSVSTLTIQRTQQEDSAVYLCASSLESIAGVAPDTQYFGPGTRLTVL.

This rearrangement joins TRBV6-5 to TRBJ2-3; 13 nucleotides agree with TRBD2. This CDR3 region has 16 residues. Germline loops: CDR1 MNHEY, CDR2 SVGAGI. V was clipped by 3 bases and J by 4 bases; unmatched bases: 4. This CDR3 is CASSYLLAGGPDTQYF. CDR3 in DNA: TGTGCCAGCAGTTATCTACTAGCGGGAGGGCCAGATACGCAGTATTTT.

This clone is a singleton in its sample. The chain carries TRBV6-4 and TRBJ2-1; 14 bases align to TRBD2. CDR1 MRHNA and CDR2 SNTAGT come from the germline V gene. The V and J ends lost 3 bases and 10 bases, in that order; junction bases with no gene match: 8. CDR3 length: 16 amino acids. The CDR3 DNA reads as TGTGCCAGCAGTGAGTCCGGGACTAGCGGGAGTGAAGAGCAGTTCTTC. Translating it yields CASSESGTSGSEEQFF.

This clone was seen once. The chain has TRBV28 and TRBJ1-2; D perhaps matches TRBD1 (5 bases). Looked up from germline, CDR1 is MDHEN and CDR2 is SYDVKM. V lost 5 bases and J lost 3, with 10 bases in between. The CDR3 length is 13 residues. CDR3 sequence: CASSLVQDYGYTF. CDR3 DNA: TGTGCCAGCAGTCTCGTACAGGACTATGGCTACACCTTC.